This TCR beta chain was documented in a study of PD-1 blockade in classical Hodgkin lymphoma. Findings and caveats of the study: CD4+ TCR diversity rose significantly by C4D1, and CD8+ TCR diversity did not. Repertoires differed for reasons still undefined, possibly disease activity or prior therapy. The study reported lower baseline TCR diversity in newly diagnosed patients than in healthy donors.

The protocol was immunoSEQ multiplex PCR, while the TCRdb copy is restricted to in-frame clones and leaves out a portion. The sample carries more than 25,000 clones, about 82% recorded once. Time point in this sample: cycle 4 day 1 (C4D1), after around six weeks of nivolumab. Every one of the patients relapsed after autologous stem cell transplantation (brentuximab vedotin exposure was variable). Purified CD4+ T cells were obtained from thawed PBMCs through magnetic negative selection. Concerning this clone itself: The antigen is unknown.

J gave up 0 bases and V 6 bases, and 6 bases lay outside the gene matches. There are 15 residues in the CDR3. Germline V gene sequence: CDR1 SGHRS, CDR2 YFSETQ. The sequences come from CD4+ T cells from blood, collected before the fourth cycle of nivolumab. The chain recombines TRBV5-1 with TRBJ2-3; 8 bases match TRBD2. This TCR derives from a human donor with classical Hodgkin lymphoma. The CDR3 DNA sequence: TGCGCCAGCAACACGCGGGGGGCTAGCACAGATACGCAGTATTTT. Translation: CASNTRGASTDTQYF.